Below, 23 T cell receptor beta chains from the same sample are listed, as sequenced in a study of control samples from healthy donors and cancer patients. Data came from immunoSEQ multiplex PCR; TCRdb stores just in-frame clones and leaves some out. The profile shows under 140,000 clones, 70% to 90% of them singletons. Source material: PBMCs. The receptors come from a woman in her sixties or seventies with lung cancer.

The chain carries TRBV6-5 and TRBJ1-1, with D perhaps TRBD1 (5 bases). Trimming cost V 11 bases and J 1 base, with 11 bases left between them. Germline V lookup: CDR1 MNHEY, CDR2 SVGAGI. This CDR3 has 12 residues. CDR3 coding DNA: TGTGCCTCGGACAACCGGAACACTGAAGCTTTCTTT. Amino acid sequence: CASDNRNTEAFF.

V and J are TRBV5-1 and TRBJ2-1; 12 nucleotides line up with TRBD2. Germline CDR1 reads SGHRS; CDR2 reads YFSETQ. Trimming at V came to 4 bases and at J to 2 bases, leaving 10 bases not matched to a gene. The CDR3 consists of 18 residues. The CDR3 coding sequence is TGCGCCAGCAGCCCGAGGGGGACTAGCGGGCCCCCCTACAATGAGCAGTTCTTC. The encoded protein is CASSPRGTSGPPYNEQFF.

This chain uses TRBV7-2 with TRBJ2-5; D gene ambiguous. Germline CDR1 and CDR2: SGHTA and FQGNSA. V was clipped by 2 bases and J by 4 bases, with 11 bases between them. This CDR3 contains 14 residues. CDR3 sequence: CASSLPPLGETQYF. Here the CDR3 DNA reads TGTGCCAGCAGCTTACCCCCCCTCGGAGAGACCCAGTACTTC.

J is TRBJ1-2 and V is TRBV10-3; a possible D gene is TRBD1 (5 bases). The CDR3 is made up of 13 amino acids. The V end lost 6 bases, the J end lost 5 bases, and 13 bases lay between the germline ends. CDR1 and CDR2 from the germline V gene are ENHRY and SYGVKD. The CDR3 sequence is CAIRGDGIYGYTF. The CDR3 bases are TGTGCCATCAGAGGGGACGGAATATATGGCTACACCTTC.

The chain links TRBV18 to TRBJ1-1, with D possibly being TRBD1 (5 bases). The CDR3 length is 14 residues. V lost 8 bases, J lost 4 bases, and 17 bases lay in between. Germline V gene lookup returns CDR1 KGHSH and CDR2 LQKENI. CDR3 protein: CASTTTGGGTEAFF. In DNA form, the CDR3 reads TGTGCCAGCACCACGACGGGGGGGGGCACTGAAGCTTTCTTT.

The chain is built from TRBV11-3 and TRBJ2-5; 10 bases align to TRBD2. Germline CDR1 is SGHNT and CDR2 is YENEEA. V lost 0 bases and J lost 6; bases outside the gene matches: 7. The CDR3 totals 16 residues. As DNA, the CDR3 is TGTGCCAGCAGCTTAGATCCTGCTAGCGGGAGCCAGACCCAGTACTTC. It translates to CASSLDPASGSQTQYF.

This clone was counted only a few times. The genes are TRBV7-9 and TRBJ2-3; 9 positions agree with TRBD1. Germline V gene data show CDR1 as SEHNR and CDR2 as FQNEAQ (reference sequence). CDR3 size: 14 residues. V lost 5 bases, J lost 6 bases, and 6 bases stayed unmatched. The CDR3 nucleotides are TGTGCCAGCAGCCCGGGACAGGGATATGATACGCAGTATTTT. It specifies CASSPGQGYDTQYF.

This chain links TRBV15 with TRBJ2-2; TRBD2 matches 12 bases. Germline values: CDR1 LNHNV, CDR2 YYDKDF (reference sequence). The CDR3 sequence is 17 residues long. The V segment lost 2 bases and the J segment 4 bases; nucleotides outside the gene matches: 5. The CDR3 DNA is TGTGCCACCAGCAGACTAGCGGGAGGGGGGGGCACCGGGGAGCTGTTTTTT. Its protein is CATSRLAGGGGTGELFF.

This clone was counted between two and nine times. The chain carries TRBV29-1 and TRBJ2-7; the match to TRBD1 covers 7 bases. The germline V gene encodes CDR1 SQVTM and CDR2 ANQGSEA. With V trimmed by 2 bases and J by 4 bases, 5 bases remained unmatched. The CDR3 covers 13 residues. CDR3 in amino acids: CSVEKGAGYEQYF. In DNA form, the CDR3 reads TGCAGCGTTGAAAAGGGGGCCGGGTACGAGCAGTACTTC.

The chain recombines TRBV11-2 with TRBJ2-1, with TRBD2 as a possible D gene (6 bases). CDR3 length equals 15 residues. V gave up 0 bases and J gave up 5 bases, with 11 bases separating them. The germline V gene has CDR1 SGHAT and CDR2 FQNNGV. DNA of the CDR3: TGTGCCAGCAGCTTAGAGGGGGGAGGAAACAATGAGCAGTTCTTC. This translates into CASSLEGGGNNEQFF.

This sequence joins TRBV5-1 and TRBJ2-1, with 11 bases aligning to TRBD2. The junction had 9 bases not matched to a gene; V was cut back by 4 bases and J by 9 bases. CDR3 length: 15 residues. CDR1 and CDR2 from the germline V gene are SGHRS and YFSETQ. CDR3 DNA: TGCGCCAGCAGCCAACTAGCGGGAGCCCCCGGTGAGCAGTTCTTC. It specifies CASSQLAGAPGEQFF.

The chain has TRBV7-6 and TRBJ2-1; 9 bases agree with TRBD1. Germline-derived CDR1 and CDR2 are SGHVS and FNYEAQ. The CDR3 has 15 amino acids. Germline trimming cut 5 bases from V and 8 bases from J; bases unmatched to any gene: 10. CDR3: CASSQGTGNVYEQFF. The CDR3, as DNA: TGTGCCAGCAGCCAAGGGACAGGGAACGTCTATGAGCAGTTCTTC.

This sequence joins TRBV18 and TRBJ2-1; 9 bases agree with TRBD2. CDR3 length: 14 residues. V dropped 4 bases and J dropped 10; count of bases not matched to a gene: 8. Germline V CDR1 and CDR2: KGHSH, LQKENI. The CDR3 here is CASSLGTSKDEQFF. In DNA, the CDR3 is TGTGCCAGCTCACTGGGGACTAGCAAGGACGAGCAGTTCTTC.

This clone was seen only once. The chain employs TRBV11-2 and TRBJ1-1; D is possibly TRBD1 (5 bases). This CDR3 comprises 14 residues. CDR1 SGHAT and CDR2 FQNNGV come from the germline V gene. Trimming shortened V by 3 bases and J by 5 bases, and 13 bases separated the two germline ends. CDR3 nucleotide sequence: TGTGCCAGCAGCTTTTCGGGGGAGGGGACTGAAGCTTTCTTT. Translation gives CASSFSGEGTEAFF.

The chain joins TRBV5-4 to TRBJ2-7; 7 bases line up with TRBD1. J was trimmed by 6 bases and V by 0 bases; bases with no gene match: 9. Germline-derived CDR1 and CDR2 are SGHNT and YYREEE (reference sequence). The CDR3 loop spans 15 amino acids. The CDR3 DNA reads TGTGCCAGCAGCTTGGGTTCAGGGGGATTTTTCGAGCAGTACTTC. Translating gives CASSLGSGGFFEQYF.

This rearrangement joins TRBV9 to TRBJ1-2; perhaps TRBD1 as D (6 bases). CDR1 and CDR2 from the germline V gene are SGDLS and YYNGEE. V was clipped by 0 bases and J by 7 bases, with 22 bases between them. The CDR3 runs to 17 residues. DNA for the CDR3: TGTGCCAGCAGCGTAGCTGACAGGAGTTGGGGATTAGGTGGCTACACCTTC. This gives the protein CASSVADRSWGLGGYTF.

The V gene is TRBV6-2 or TRBV6-3, the J gene TRBJ2-3; tentatively, D is TRBD1 or TRBD2 (5 bases each). CDR3 size: 12 residues. From germline, CDR1 is MNHEY and CDR2 SVGEGT. V lost 4 bases, J lost 6 bases, and 8 bases lay in between. Here the CDR3 DNA reads TGTGCCAGCAGTTGGGGGTCTGATACGCAGTATTTT. This codes for CASSWGSDTQYF.

This chain uses TRBV11-2 with TRBJ2-7; D gene unclear. The V gene lost 1 base and the J gene lost 1 base, with 17 bases spanning the gap. The CDR3 is made up of 17 amino acids. Germline V gives CDR1 SGHAT, CDR2 FQNNGV. The CDR3 DNA sequence: TGTGCCAGCAGCTTAGCTCGTCGAGCCTACAGATCCTACGAGCAGTACTTC. Protein: CASSLARRAYRSYEQYF.

The chain carries TRBV6-5 and TRBJ1-2; TRBD1 agrees at 9 bases. The CDR3 totals 15 residues. Germline CDR1 MNHEY, CDR2 SVGAGI. Trimming removed 6 bases from V and 4 bases from J; junction bases left unmatched: 9. The chain's CDR3 is CASSYGQGRAYGYTF. The CDR3 coding sequence is TGTGCCAGCAGCTATGGACAGGGGAGAGCCTATGGCTACACCTTC.

J is TRBJ2-2 and V is TRBV24-1; TRBD1 matches 11 bases. This CDR3 has 17 amino acids. Trimming at V came to 5 bases and at J to 1 base, leaving 5 bases not matched to a gene. The germline gives CDR1 KGHDR, CDR2 SFDVKD. This CDR3 reads CATSAWTGGGNTGELFF. The CDR3 bases are TGTGCCACCAGTGCCTGGACAGGGGGCGGGAACACCGGGGAGCTGTTTTTT.

This chain uses TRBV30 with TRBJ1-4, with D perhaps matching TRBD1 (5 bases). Trimming removed 7 bases at V and 7 bases at J, with 22 bases between. CDR3 size: 15 residues. The germline V gene has CDR1 GTSNPN and CDR2 SVGIG (reference sequence). The CDR3 DNA is TGTGCCTCGACCGGAAGGGGCAAGAGGGGTGAAAAACTGTTTTTT. It is translated as CASTGRGKRGEKLFF.

The V call is TRBV2, the J call TRBJ2-5, with D perhaps matching TRBD1 (8 bases). The CDR3 is 14 residues long. V shed 7 bases and J shed 7 bases, with 19 bases lying between them. Germline V gene data show CDR1 as SNHLY and CDR2 as FYNNEI. The CDR3 loop is CASNPTGGGATQYF. The DNA of the CDR3 is TGTGCCAGCAACCCAACAGGGGGGGGTGCGACCCAGTACTTC. The full variable domain, rest sourced from reference TRBV2 and TRBJ2-5, is EPEVTQTPSHQVTQMGQEVILRCVPISNHLYFYWYRQILGQKVEFLVSFYNNEISEKSEIFDDQFSVERPDGSNFTLKIRSTKLEDSAMYFCASNPTGGGATQYFGPGTRLLVL.

V gene TRBV19 combines with J gene TRBJ1-1; a possible D gene is TRBD1 (5 bases). CDR1 and CDR2 from the germline V gene are LNHDA and SQIVND (reference sequence). The V end was cut by 1 base, the J end by 1 base, with 7 bases between. The CDR3 loop spans 14 amino acids. The CDR3 reads CASSIGRANTEAFF. DNA for the CDR3: TGTGCCAGTAGTATAGGCAGGGCGAACACTGAAGCTTTCTTT.